Each of the 28 T cell receptor beta chains below was sequenced from the same sample in a study of human T cells and chemical hapten exposure. TCRdb passed the RACE reads through MiXCR, listing each CDR3 protein once. The repertoire holds 99,000 or so distinct CDR3 sequences, with approximately 36% as singletons. Time point here: patch test 3, about 24 weeks after DPC sensitization. Treatment described: therapeutic diphenylcyclopropenone sensitization with weekly scalp DPC. The source was whole blood, collected in connection with sensitization to the hapten diphenylcyclopropenone (DPC). These receptors were obtained from a middle-aged man with alopecia areata. Some clones in this sample may be carry-over from other donors' samples.

V is TRBV28 and J is TRBJ1-5; no clear D. Germline lookup yields CDR1 MDHEN and CDR2 SYDVKM. The length of the CDR3 is 12 residues. V gave up 2 bases and J gave up 5 bases, with 4 bases separating them. Here the CDR3 DNA reads TGTGCCAGCAGTTTAATCTATCAGCCCCAGCATTTT. This sequence encodes CASSLIYQPQHF.

This sequence joins TRBV7-9 and TRBJ2-1; TRBD2 matches at 7 bases. CDR1 is SEHNR, CDR2 FQNEAQ, per germline (reference sequence). After removal of 6 bases from V and 5 bases from J, the junction contained 10 bases not matched to a gene. CDR3 length: 15 amino acids. The CDR3 nucleotides are TGTGCCAGCAGACTCGGGCGGGAGAAGGACAATGAGCAGTTCTTC. Its protein product is CASRLGREKDNEQFF.

This clonotype was observed a few times. The chain combines TRBV5-1 with TRBJ2-1; possibly TRBD2 for D (6 bases). Trimming removed 4 bases at V and 7 bases at J, with 15 bases between. Germline-derived CDR1 and CDR2 are SGHRS and YFSETQ. This CDR3 has 14 amino acids. This chain's CDR3 is CASSLQEGRNEQFF. CDR3 bases: TGCGCCAGCAGCCTTCAGGAGGGCCGTAATGAGCAGTTCTTC.

The chain couples TRBV28 to TRBJ2-7, with D possibly matching TRBD2 (6 bases). In germline, CDR1 is MDHEN, CDR2 SYDVKM. V was shortened by 2 bases and J by 0 bases, with 11 bases between the two germline ends. This CDR3 has 15 amino acids. The CDR3 here is CASSLGGISSYEQYF. In nucleotides, the CDR3 is TGTGCCAGCAGTTTAGGAGGGATCAGCTCCTACGAGCAGTACTTC.

The rearrangement uses TRBV7-2 and TRBJ2-1; 7 bases line up with TRBD1. Germline V gene data show CDR1 as SGHTA and CDR2 as FQGNSA. J was trimmed by 4 bases and V by 7 bases; bases with no gene match: 10. CDR3 length equals 15 residues. This CDR3 is CASIVRQGLYNEQFF. The CDR3 DNA follows: TGTGCCAGCATCGTGAGACAGGGTCTTTACAATGAGCAGTTCTTC.

This clonotype showed up just a few times. The rearrangement links TRBV25-1 to TRBJ1-5, with TRBD1 as a possible D gene (6 bases). The CDR3 runs to 15 residues. With 4 bases removed from V and 2 bases from J, the gap between germline ends came to 12 bases. Germline-derived CDR1 and CDR2 are MGHDK and SYGVNS. The CDR3 here is CASSAIGGRNQPQHF. The CDR3, as DNA: TGTGCCAGCAGTGCCATAGGGGGACGCAATCAGCCCCAGCATTTT.

The chain recombines TRBV29-1 with TRBJ2-7, with 16 bases aligning to TRBD2. The CDR3 contains 17 residues. Germline V gene sequence: CDR1 SQVTM, CDR2 ANQGSEA. The V and J ends lost 5 bases and 7 bases, in that order; junction bases with no gene match: 14. CDR3 nucleotides: TGCAGCGTTCCGGGGACTAGCGGGAGGGATGGATCGAGGGAGCAGTACTTC. Translated, it gives CSVPGTSGRDGSREQYF.

The chain uses TRBV27 and TRBJ2-3; D perhaps matches TRBD2 (6 bases). The CDR3 length is 15 residues. The germline gives CDR1 MNHEY, CDR2 SMNVEV (reference sequence). V was trimmed by 4 bases and J by 3 bases, leaving 14 bases between them. The DNA of the CDR3 is TGTGCCAGCAGTTGGAACGGGAGAGGAACAGATACGCAGTATTTT. This gives the protein CASSWNGRGTDTQYF.

The J gene is TRBJ1-1, the V gene TRBV3-1; TRBD1 agrees at 9 bases. Germline V gene lookup returns CDR1 LGHDT and CDR2 YNNKEL (reference sequence). The trim removed 3 bases at V and 5 bases at J, leaving 4 bases unmatched. The CDR3 runs to 14 residues. The CDR3 nucleotides read TGTGCCAGCAGCCACCCAGGGACAGGGACTGAAGCTTTCTTT. Protein product: CASSHPGTGTEAFF.

V gene TRBV6-6 combines with J gene TRBJ2-1; D unresolved. The germline gives CDR1 MNHNY, CDR2 SVGAGI (reference sequence). V was shortened by 6 bases and J by 7 bases, with 16 bases between the two germline ends. This CDR3 region has 14 residues. The CDR3 bases are TGTGCCAGCAGGCCCGGGTCCCCCGGAAATGAGCAGTTCTTC. This codes for CASRPGSPGNEQFF.

This chain connects TRBV6-1 to TRBJ2-7; 7 nucleotides line up with TRBD2. V shed 1 base and J 2 bases; nucleotides not matched to a gene: 2. CDR1 is MNHNS, CDR2 SASEGT, per germline. This CDR3 has 14 residues. The CDR3: CASSEVRGAYEQYV. In DNA, the CDR3 is TGTGCCAGCAGTGAAGTCCGGGGGGCCTACGAGCAGTACGTC.

This clonotype has just a few counts. The rearrangement uses TRBV6-5 and TRBJ1-2; perhaps TRBD1 as D (6 bases). V lost 6 bases and J 4 bases, leaving 12 bases between the germline ends. The germline V gene has CDR1 MNHEY and CDR2 SVGAGI. This CDR3 is built from 13 residues. The CDR3 sequence: CASSTDRFYGYTF. CDR3 DNA sequence: TGTGCCAGCAGCACGGACAGATTCTATGGCTACACCTTC.

The chain couples TRBV24-1 to TRBJ2-7; D gene uncertain. CDR3 length equals 13 residues. Between the trimmed V and J ends, which lost 5 bases and 1 base, there was a span of 8 bases. From germline, CDR1 is KGHDR and CDR2 SFDVKD. The CDR3: CATSVGFSYEQYV. CDR3 DNA sequence: TGTGCCACCAGTGTTGGGTTTTCCTACGAGCAGTACGTC.

A few counts support this clonotype. The chain combines TRBV30 with TRBJ1-5, with no clear D. Germline CDR1 reads GTSNPN; CDR2 reads SVGIG (reference sequence). The CDR3 totals 15 residues. The V end was cut by 3 bases, the J end by 0 bases, with 12 bases between. The CDR3 loop reads CAWSLGSVSNQPQHF. CDR3 coding DNA: TGTGCCTGGAGCCTCGGTTCAGTTAGCAATCAGCCCCAGCATTTT.

The chain combines TRBV6-1 with TRBJ2-3, with D uncertain. CDR1 is MNHNS and CDR2 is SASEGT in the germline V gene. Trimming cost V 2 bases and J 6 bases, with 3 bases left between them. The CDR3 covers 11 residues. In DNA, the CDR3 is TGTGCCAGCAGTGAATGGGATACGCAGTATTTT. As protein: CASSEWDTQYF.

The table lists this clonotype with a few counts. The rearrangement joins TRBV4-3 to TRBJ2-2; D gene uncertain. Trimming left V 3 bases short and J 5 bases short, with 10 bases between. The CDR3 has 14 residues. Germline CDR1 reads LGHNA; CDR2 reads YSLEER. CDR3 sequence (DNA): TGCGCCAGCAGCCAGGGCCCGGTAACCGGGGAGCTGTTTTTT. Residues: CASSQGPVTGELFF.

This rearrangement joins TRBV29-1 to TRBJ1-1; unclear D gene. Germline V gene lookup returns CDR1 SQVTM and CDR2 ANQGSEA. Trimming removed 7 bases at V and 1 base at J, with 13 bases between. The CDR3 extends over 13 amino acids. DNA of the CDR3: TGCAGCGCCGGACGGGGTTGGAACACTGAAGCTTTCTTT. Its translation is CSAGRGWNTEAFF.

The rearrangement joins TRBV6-4 to TRBJ2-1, with 7 nucleotides matching TRBD2. The CDR3 contains 14 residues. Germline loops: CDR1 MRHNA, CDR2 SNTAGT. Unmatched junction bases numbered 4, after V lost 2 bases and J lost 6 bases. The CDR3 DNA reads as TGTGCCAGCAGTGACGAGACTAGCTCCAATGAGCAGTTCTTC. Amino acid sequence: CASSDETSSNEQFF.

The CDR3, as DNA: TGTGCCATCAGTGAGTCTATGGACAGGGGGCTTCGCGATGAAAAACTGTTTTTT. It translates to CAISESMDRGLRDEKLFF. This rearrangement joins TRBV10-3 to TRBJ1-4, with TRBD1 identical over 11 bases. Germline V CDR1 and CDR2: ENHRY, SYGVKD. This CDR3 spans 18 amino acids. V gave up 0 bases and J gave up 6 bases; unmatched junction bases: 9.

The chain combines TRBV20-1 with TRBJ2-5, with D tentatively TRBD1 (6 bases). The CDR3 totals 13 residues. CDR1 is DFQATT and CDR2 is SNEGSKA in the germline V gene (reference sequence). V was pared by 7 bases and J by 5 bases, with 17 bases between. Here the CDR3 reads CSVPRGGRETQYF. The CDR3 coding sequence is TGCAGTGTTCCCCGTGGGGGCCGGGAGACCCAGTACTTC.

This clonotype has a handful of counts. The genes are TRBV7-8 and TRBJ2-7, with 14 bases fitting TRBD2. After removal of 0 bases from V and 7 bases from J, the junction contained 5 bases not matched to a gene. Germline assignment: CDR1 SGHVS and CDR2 FQNEAQ. This CDR3 has 16 residues. CDR3 DNA: TGTGCCAGCAGCTTAGCAGGACTAGCGGGAGGAAGAGAGCAGTACGTC. Protein: CASSLAGLAGGREQYV.

This chain uses TRBV20-1 with TRBJ2-3; 9 bases are a match to TRBD1. V lost 2 bases, J lost 2 bases, and 5 bases stayed unmatched. The CDR3 is 15 amino acids. Germline CDR1 reads DFQATT; CDR2 reads SNEGSKA (reference sequence). The CDR3 loop is CSARRQGDSTDTQYF. DNA of the CDR3: TGCAGTGCTAGAAGACAGGGGGATTCCACAGATACGCAGTATTTT.

The rearrangement links TRBV6-1 to TRBJ2-7, with D possibly being TRBD2 (6 bases). The CDR3 loop spans 13 amino acids. Looked up from germline, CDR1 is MNHNS and CDR2 is SASEGT. The germline V and J ends were trimmed by 3 bases and 3 bases, with 9 bases remaining between them. CDR3 sequence reads: CASSEGLSYEQYV. The CDR3 nucleotides read TGTGCCAGCAGTGAGGGACTGAGCTACGAGCAGTACGTC.

In its sample, this clonotype was seen a few times. The CDR3 loop is CASSPGDNTDTQYF. The CDR3 coding sequence is TGTGCCAGCAGTCCCGGTGATAACACAGATACGCAGTATTTT. The chain is built from TRBV28 and TRBJ2-3; no clear D gene. The CDR3 runs to 14 residues. Per germline, CDR1 MDHEN and CDR2 SYDVKM. V was cut by 5 bases and J by 2 bases, with 11 bases left in between.

V usage is TRBV6-5 and J usage is TRBJ2-3, with D maybe TRBD2 (6 bases). Germline CDR1 and CDR2: MNHEY and SVGAGI. This CDR3 is 15 amino acids long. Trimming removed 5 bases from V and 1 base from J, with 13 bases in between. CDR3 coding DNA: TGTGCCAGCAGTCTCCTAGCGTTTGGCACAGATACGCAGTATTTT. Translation gives CASSLLAFGTDTQYF.

CDR3 in DNA: TGTGCCAGCAGCCGGACAGGGATTCAGCCCCAGCATTTT. Translating gives CASSRTGIQPQHF. This chain joins TRBV7-2 and TRBJ1-5; 8 bases agree with TRBD1. V was clipped by 5 bases and J by 6 bases; unmatched bases: 3. This CDR3 contains 13 residues. Germline CDR1 SGHTA, CDR2 FQGNSA.

This clonotype has only a few counts. The J gene is TRBJ2-1, the V gene TRBV25-1; D remains unclear. The germline V gene has CDR1 MGHDK and CDR2 SYGVNS. Trimming took off 4 bases at V and 7 bases at J, with 8 bases between the two ends. This CDR3 region has 12 residues. The CDR3 is CASSGRGNEQFF. CDR3 nucleotides: TGTGCCAGCAGTGGCCGTGGAAATGAGCAGTTCTTC.

The chain is built from TRBV18 and TRBJ2-1, with D perhaps TRBD2 (6 bases). CDR1 KGHSH and CDR2 LQKENI come from the germline V gene. The ends were cut back, 3 bases at V and 0 bases at J, with 15 bases in the middle. The CDR3 has 17 amino acids. Written as DNA, the CDR3 is TGTGCCAGCTCACCCCTGGAGGGCTGGAGCTCCTACAATGAGCAGTTCTTC. As protein: CASSPLEGWSSYNEQFF.